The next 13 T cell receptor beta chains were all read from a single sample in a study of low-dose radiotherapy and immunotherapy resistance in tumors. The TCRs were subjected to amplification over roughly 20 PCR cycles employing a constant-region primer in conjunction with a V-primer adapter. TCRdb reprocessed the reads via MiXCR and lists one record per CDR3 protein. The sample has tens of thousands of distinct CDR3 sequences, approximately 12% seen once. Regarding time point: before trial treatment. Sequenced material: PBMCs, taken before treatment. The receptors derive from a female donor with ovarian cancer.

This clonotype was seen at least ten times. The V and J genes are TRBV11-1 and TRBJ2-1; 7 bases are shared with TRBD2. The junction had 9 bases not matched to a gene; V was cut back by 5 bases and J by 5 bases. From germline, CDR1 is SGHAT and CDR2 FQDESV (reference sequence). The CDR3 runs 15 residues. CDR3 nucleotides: TGTGCCAGCAGCCTCAGCGGGACGTATCACAATGAGCAGTTCTTC. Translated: CASSLSGTYHNEQFF.

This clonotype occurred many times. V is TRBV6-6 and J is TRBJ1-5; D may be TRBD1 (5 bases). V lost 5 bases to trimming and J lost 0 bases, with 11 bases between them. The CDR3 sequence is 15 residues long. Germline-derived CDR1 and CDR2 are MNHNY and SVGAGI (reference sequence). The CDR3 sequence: CASSPPGTSNQPQHF. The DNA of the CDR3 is TGTGCCAGCAGTCCCCCAGGGACTAGCAATCAGCCCCAGCATTTT.

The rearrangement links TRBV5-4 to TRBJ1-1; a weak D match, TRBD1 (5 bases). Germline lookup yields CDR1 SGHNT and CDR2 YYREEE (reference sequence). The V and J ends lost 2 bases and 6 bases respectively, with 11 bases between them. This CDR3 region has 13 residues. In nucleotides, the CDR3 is TGTGCCAGCAGCTTACCGGACATTTCTGAAGCTTTCTTT. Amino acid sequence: CASSLPDISEAFF.

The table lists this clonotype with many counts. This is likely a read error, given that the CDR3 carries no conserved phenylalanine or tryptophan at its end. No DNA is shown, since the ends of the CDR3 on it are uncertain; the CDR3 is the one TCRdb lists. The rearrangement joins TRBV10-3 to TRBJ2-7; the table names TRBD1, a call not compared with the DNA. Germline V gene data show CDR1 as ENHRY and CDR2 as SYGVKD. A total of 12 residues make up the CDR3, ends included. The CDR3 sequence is CAISEGRDRVSL.

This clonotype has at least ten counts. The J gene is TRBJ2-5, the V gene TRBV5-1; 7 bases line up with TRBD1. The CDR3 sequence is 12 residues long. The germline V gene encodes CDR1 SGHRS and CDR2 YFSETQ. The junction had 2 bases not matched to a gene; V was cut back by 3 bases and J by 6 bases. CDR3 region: CASSSDRQTQYF. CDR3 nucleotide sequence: TGCGCCAGCAGCTCGGACAGGCAGACCCAGTACTTC.

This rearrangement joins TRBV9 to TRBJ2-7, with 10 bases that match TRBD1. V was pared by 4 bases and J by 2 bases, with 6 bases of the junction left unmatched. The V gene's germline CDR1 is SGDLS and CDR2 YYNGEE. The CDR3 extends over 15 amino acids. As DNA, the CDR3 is TGTGCCAGCAGCCCGACAGGGGGCAGGCCCTACGAGCAGTACTTC. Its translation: CASSPTGGRPYEQYF.

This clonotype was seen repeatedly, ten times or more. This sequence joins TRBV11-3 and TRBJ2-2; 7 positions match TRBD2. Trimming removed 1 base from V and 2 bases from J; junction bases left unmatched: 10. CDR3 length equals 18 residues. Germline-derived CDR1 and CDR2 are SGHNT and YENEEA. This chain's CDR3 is CASSLGLVGGTNTGELFF. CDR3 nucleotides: TGTGCCAGCAGCTTAGGACTTGTCGGGGGGACTAACACCGGGGAGCTGTTTTTT.

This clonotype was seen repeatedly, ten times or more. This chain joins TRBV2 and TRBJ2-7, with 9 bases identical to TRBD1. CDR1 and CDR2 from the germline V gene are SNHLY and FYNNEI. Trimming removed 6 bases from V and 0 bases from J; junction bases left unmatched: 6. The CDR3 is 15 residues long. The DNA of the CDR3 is TGTGCCAGCAGCAAAGACAGGGGGAACTCCTACGAGCAGTACTTC. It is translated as CASSKDRGNSYEQYF.

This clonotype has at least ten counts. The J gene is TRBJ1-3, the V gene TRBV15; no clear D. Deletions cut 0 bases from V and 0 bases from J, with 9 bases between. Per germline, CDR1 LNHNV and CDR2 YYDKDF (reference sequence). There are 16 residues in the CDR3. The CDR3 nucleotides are TGTGCCACCAGCAGAGATACGGCCGGCTCTGGAAACACCATATATTTT. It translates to CATSRDTAGSGNTIYF.

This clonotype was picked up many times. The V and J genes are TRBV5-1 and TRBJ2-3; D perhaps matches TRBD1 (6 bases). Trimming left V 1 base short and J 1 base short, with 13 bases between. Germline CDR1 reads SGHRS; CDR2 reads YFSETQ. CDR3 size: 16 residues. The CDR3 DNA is TGCGCCAGCAGCTTGTCTGGGGCAGGGGGCACAGATACGCAGTATTTT. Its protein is CASSLSGAGGTDTQYF.

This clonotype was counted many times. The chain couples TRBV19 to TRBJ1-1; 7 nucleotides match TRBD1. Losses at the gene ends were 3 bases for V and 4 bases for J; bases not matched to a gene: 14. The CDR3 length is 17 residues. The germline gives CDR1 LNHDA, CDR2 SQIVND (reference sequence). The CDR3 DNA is TGTGCCAGTAGTATGCGGAGGGGGCAAGTAAGTAGCACTGAAGCTTTCTTT. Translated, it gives CASSMRRGQVSSTEAFF.

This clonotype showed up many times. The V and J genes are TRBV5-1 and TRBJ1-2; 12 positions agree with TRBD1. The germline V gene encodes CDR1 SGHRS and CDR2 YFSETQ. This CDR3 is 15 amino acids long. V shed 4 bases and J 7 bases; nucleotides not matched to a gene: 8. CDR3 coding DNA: TGCGCCAGCAGCCCCGGGACAGGGGGCGCGGGTGGCTACACCTTC. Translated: CASSPGTGGAGGYTF.

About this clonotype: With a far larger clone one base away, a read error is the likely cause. The CDR3 loop is CASRGTSGTDEQYF. CDR3 sequence (DNA): TGTGCCAGCAGGGGGACTAGCGGGACAGATGAGCAGTACTTC. The genes are TRBV2 and TRBJ2-7, with 13 bases matching TRBD2. The germline V gene has CDR1 SNHLY and CDR2 FYNNEI. V was pared by 6 bases and J by 7 bases, with 6 bases of the junction left unmatched. The CDR3 loop spans 14 amino acids.